The 14 T cell receptor beta chains reported below all come from one sample, sequenced in a study of vaccination effects on CD4 cells after COVID-19. Using immunoSEQ multiplex PCR, the repertoire was profiled, and TCRdb retains in-frame clones only, with some absent. This sample carries some 59,000 clones, 65% to 90% of them seen once, and the ten largest clones take 2.4%. Their recognized antigens are unknown. Antigen-specific CD4+ T cells expanded by the ViraFEST assay with viral peptide pools were then sequenced. Isolating CD4+ T cells followed approximately ten days of culture. The source was CD4+ T cells from PBMCs cultured with HCoV-229E spike peptides, collected before COVID-19 vaccination. These TCRs come from a human donor who received a COVID-19 vaccine.

In its sample, this clone was seen a few times. This chain's CDR3 is CASSLAGSTGELFF. The CDR3 DNA follows: TGCGCCAGCAGCTTAGCGGGGTCCACCGGGGAGCTGTTTTTT. V and J are TRBV5-1 and TRBJ2-2, with 7 bases lining up with TRBD2. Trimming at V came to 2 bases and at J to 4 bases, leaving 2 bases not matched to a gene. Germline-derived CDR1 and CDR2 are SGHRS and YFSETQ. This CDR3 has 14 amino acids.

This chain links TRBV6-4 with TRBJ1-6; D unresolved. Germline values: CDR1 MRHNA, CDR2 SNTAGT. This CDR3 contains 17 residues. Between the trimmed V and J ends, which lost 8 bases and 0 bases, there was a span of 17 bases. The CDR3 protein is CASPTKGRNSYNSPLHF. DNA for the CDR3: TGTGCCAGCCCGACCAAAGGGCGGAACTCCTATAATTCACCCCTCCACTTT.

This chain joins TRBV6-6 and TRBJ2-7; the D gene is possibly TRBD1 (5 bases). Germline V lookup: CDR1 MNHNY, CDR2 SVGAGI (reference sequence). Trimming pared 2 bases from V and 0 bases from J, leaving 8 bases between. This CDR3 is 14 amino acids long. The CDR3 nucleotides are TGTGCCAGCAGTTACACAGGTAGCTCCTACGAGCAGTACGTC. Its translation is CASSYTGSSYEQYV.

This clone has a single count. CDR3: CASSLAGGGNTIYF. Written as DNA, the CDR3 is TGCGCCAGCAGCTTAGCGGGAGGGGGAAACACCATATATTTT. The chain combines TRBV5-1 with TRBJ1-3; no definite D call. V gave up 2 bases and J gave up 4 bases, with 10 bases separating them. In germline, CDR1 is SGHRS, CDR2 YFSETQ. CDR3 length equals 14 residues.

The gene calls are TRBV18 and TRBJ1-2; 9 bases line up with TRBD1. Germline V CDR1 and CDR2: KGHSH, LQKENI. The CDR3 loop spans 18 amino acids. V lost 0 bases and J lost 0; bases outside the gene matches: 8. The CDR3 DNA reads as TGTGCCAGCTCACCACCGAATGGACAGGGGAGCTCTAACTATGGCTACACCTTC. It codes for CASSPPNGQGSSNYGYTF.

This clone appeared once. V usage is TRBV9 and J usage is TRBJ2-3; 10 bases are shared with TRBD2. Unmatched junction bases numbered 11, after V lost 4 bases and J lost 3 bases. The germline gives CDR1 SGDLS, CDR2 YYNGEE. This CDR3 region has 17 residues. For the CDR3, the DNA is TGTGCCAGCAGCCCAGCTAGAGGGACTAGCGAGACAGATACGCAGTATTTT. Residues: CASSPARGTSETDTQYF.

The rearrangement joins TRBV7-8 to TRBJ2-7; D may match TRBD1 or TRBD2 (6 bases each). Germline loops: CDR1 SGHVS, CDR2 FQNEAQ. The CDR3 covers 13 residues. The V and J ends lost 3 bases and 5 bases respectively, with 11 bases between them. The DNA for the CDR3 is TGTGCCAGCAGCTTTCGGGGGCTTAACGAGCAGTACGTC. Translating gives CASSFRGLNEQYV.

This clone occurred a few times. The V call is TRBV24-1, the J call TRBJ2-3, with D possibly being TRBD2 (6 bases). In germline, CDR1 is KGHDR, CDR2 SFDVKD. The CDR3 runs 15 residues. Trimming left V 5 bases short and J 0 bases short, with 11 bases between. CDR3 DNA: TGTGCCACCAGTGCGGAGGGATCTAGCACAGATACGCAGTATTTT. This encodes CATSAEGSSTDTQYF.

This sequence joins TRBV5-6 and TRBJ2-5, with D hard to call. Germline V gene data show CDR1 as SGHDT and CDR2 as YYEEEE. The CDR3 is made up of 15 amino acids. V was trimmed by 2 bases and J by 0 bases, leaving 11 bases between them. CDR3 amino acids: CASSFRWAHQETQYF. The CDR3 DNA reads as TGTGCCAGCAGCTTTCGGTGGGCTCACCAAGAGACCCAGTACTTC.

The V and J genes are TRBV3-1 (or the pseudogene TRBV3-2) and TRBJ1-3; possible D gene TRBD1, 5 bases. V gave up 4 bases and J gave up 0 bases, with 10 bases separating them. The CDR3 loop spans 15 amino acids. Germline lookup yields CDR1 LGHDT and CDR2 YNNKEL (reference sequence). CDR3 in DNA: TGTGCCAGCAGCCCCGGACACGACTCTGGAAACACCATATATTTT. Protein product: CASSPGHDSGNTIYF.

V is TRBV4-2 and J is TRBJ2-3; weak D call: TRBD1 (6 bases). The CDR3 is 14 amino acids. Germline CDR1 and CDR2: LGHNA and YNFKEQ. Trimming removed 1 base from V and 6 bases from J, with 11 bases in between. The chain's CDR3 is CASSQVQGPDTQYF. DNA for the CDR3: TGTGCCAGCAGCCAAGTCCAGGGGCCGGATACGCAGTATTTT.

The chain uses TRBV12-3 or TRBV12-4 and TRBJ1-2, with TRBD1 matching 9 bases. The CDR3 is 13 amino acids. Trimming removed 7 bases from V and 7 bases from J; junction bases left unmatched: 7. The CDR3 reads CASTLQGAGGYTF. DNA of the CDR3: TGTGCCAGCACCCTACAGGGGGCAGGTGGCTACACCTTC.

Written as DNA, the CDR3 is TGCGCCAGCTGCCAGGACAGGGTCGGCCAAGAGACCCAGTACTTC. Translating it yields CASCQDRVGQETQYF. This rearrangement joins TRBV5-1 to TRBJ2-5; 8 bases are shared with TRBD1. The CDR3 loop spans 15 amino acids. The V gene end was trimmed by 7 bases and the J gene end by 1 base; junction bases not matched to a gene: 9. Germline V gives CDR1 SGHRS, CDR2 YFSETQ.

The chain employs TRBV19 and TRBJ1-5; 7 nucleotides match TRBD1. The length of the CDR3 is 15 residues. Germline loops: CDR1 LNHDA, CDR2 SQIVND (reference sequence). Trimming removed 4 bases from V and 3 bases from J; junction bases left unmatched: 6. CDR3 coding DNA: TGTGCCAGTAGTACGCGACAGGGCACCAATCAGCCCCAGCATTTT. This encodes CASSTRQGTNQPQHF.